This TCR beta chain comes out of a study of blood T cells in healthy people across ages. This clonotype was detected only once. Its cognate antigen is unknown. Study results and caveats: The study found more naive CD4+ cells and higher diversity in long-lived than aged donors. Age brought a roughly linear fall in TCR beta diversity measured per million T cells.

Using a J-beta primer mix together with a sample-barcoded 5' primer, a second PCR was run for roughly 6 to 11 cycles. In TCRdb, the 5' RACE reads were re-called with MiXCR into one record per CDR3 protein. The sample holds nearly 1 million distinct CDR3 sequences, about 53% seen once. Germline V gives CDR1 MGHRA, CDR2 YSYEKL. The CDR3 has 16 amino acids. V was cut by 4 bases and J by 8 bases, with 21 bases left in between. Sequenced input: blood. This chain joins TRBV4-1 and TRBJ2-1; D not resolved. The source of this sequence is a woman between 55 and 75 years old in good health. CDR3 sequence: CASSRSAGAFQDEQFF. CDR3 in DNA: TGCGCCAGCAGCCGAAGTGCTGGCGCATTTCAGGATGAGCAGTTCTTC.